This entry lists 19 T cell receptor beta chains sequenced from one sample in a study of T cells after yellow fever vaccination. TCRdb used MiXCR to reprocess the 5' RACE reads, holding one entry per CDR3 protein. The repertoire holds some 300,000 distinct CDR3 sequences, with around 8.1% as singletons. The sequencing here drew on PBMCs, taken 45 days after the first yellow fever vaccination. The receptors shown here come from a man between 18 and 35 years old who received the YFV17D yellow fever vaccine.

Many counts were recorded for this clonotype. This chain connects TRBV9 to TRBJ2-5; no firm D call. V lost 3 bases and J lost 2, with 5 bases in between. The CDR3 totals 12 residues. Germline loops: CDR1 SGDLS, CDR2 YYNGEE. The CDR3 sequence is CASSGPQETQYF. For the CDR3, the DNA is TGTGCCAGCAGCGGGCCGCAAGAGACCCAGTACTTC.

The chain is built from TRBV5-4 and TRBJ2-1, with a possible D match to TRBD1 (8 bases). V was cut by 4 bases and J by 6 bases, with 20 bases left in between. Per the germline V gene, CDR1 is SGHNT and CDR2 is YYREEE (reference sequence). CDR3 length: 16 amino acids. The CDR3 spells CASSPNGGTGGNEQFF. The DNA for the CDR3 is TGTGCCAGCAGCCCTAACGGGGGGACAGGCGGCAATGAGCAGTTCTTC. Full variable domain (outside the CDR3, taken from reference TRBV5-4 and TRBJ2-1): ETGVTQSPTHLIKTRGQQVTLRCSSQSGHNTVSWYQQALGQGPQFIFQYYREEENGRGNFPPRFSGLQFPNYSSELNVNALELDDSALYLCASSPNGGTGGNEQFFGPGTRLTVL.

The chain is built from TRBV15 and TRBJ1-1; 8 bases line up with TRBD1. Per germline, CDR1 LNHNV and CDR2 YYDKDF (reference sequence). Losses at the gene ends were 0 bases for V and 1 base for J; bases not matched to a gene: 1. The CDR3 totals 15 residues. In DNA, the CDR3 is TGTGCCACCAGCAGAGAAGGGACAGGGAACACTGAAGCTTTCTTT. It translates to CATSREGTGNTEAFF.

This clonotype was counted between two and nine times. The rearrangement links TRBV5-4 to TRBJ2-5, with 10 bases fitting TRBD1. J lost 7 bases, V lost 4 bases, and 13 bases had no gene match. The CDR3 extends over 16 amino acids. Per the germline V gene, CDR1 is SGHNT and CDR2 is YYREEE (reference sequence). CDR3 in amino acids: CASSPPGQGLEGTQYF. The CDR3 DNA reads TGTGCCAGCAGCCCGCCGGGACAGGGGTTGGAAGGGACCCAGTACTTC. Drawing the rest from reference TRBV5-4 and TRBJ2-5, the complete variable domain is ETGVTQSPTHLIKTRGQQVTLRCSSQSGHNTVSWYQQALGQGPQFIFQYYREEENGRGNFPPRFSGLQFPNYSSELNVNALELDDSALYLCASSPPGQGLEGTQYFGPGTRLLVL.

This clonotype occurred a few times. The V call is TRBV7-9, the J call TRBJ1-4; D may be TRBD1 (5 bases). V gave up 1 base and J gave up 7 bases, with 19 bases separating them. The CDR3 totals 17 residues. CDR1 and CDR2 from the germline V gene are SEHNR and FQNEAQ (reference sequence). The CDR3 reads CASSLGGFGTDAEKLFF. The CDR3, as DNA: TGTGCCAGCAGCTTAGGTGGTTTTGGGACGGACGCTGAAAAACTGTTTTTT.

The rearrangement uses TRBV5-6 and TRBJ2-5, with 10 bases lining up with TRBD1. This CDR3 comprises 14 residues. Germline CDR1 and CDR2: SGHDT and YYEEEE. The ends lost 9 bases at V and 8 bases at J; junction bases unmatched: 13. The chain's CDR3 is CATHATGGGGTQYF. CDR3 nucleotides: TGTGCCACCCATGCGACAGGGGGCGGTGGTACCCAGTACTTC.

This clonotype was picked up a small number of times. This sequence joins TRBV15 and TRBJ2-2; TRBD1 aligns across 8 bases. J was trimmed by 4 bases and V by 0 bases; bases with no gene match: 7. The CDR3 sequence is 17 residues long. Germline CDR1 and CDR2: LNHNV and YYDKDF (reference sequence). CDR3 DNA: TGTGCCACCAGCAGAGATCTGAACAGGGGGAGCACCGGGGAGCTGTTTTTT. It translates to CATSRDLNRGSTGELFF.

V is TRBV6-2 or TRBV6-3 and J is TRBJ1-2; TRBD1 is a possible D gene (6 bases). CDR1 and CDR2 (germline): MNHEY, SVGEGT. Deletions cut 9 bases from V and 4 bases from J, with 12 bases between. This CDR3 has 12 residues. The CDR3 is CASGTRSYGYTF. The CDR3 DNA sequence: TGTGCCAGTGGGACACGGAGCTATGGCTACACCTTC.

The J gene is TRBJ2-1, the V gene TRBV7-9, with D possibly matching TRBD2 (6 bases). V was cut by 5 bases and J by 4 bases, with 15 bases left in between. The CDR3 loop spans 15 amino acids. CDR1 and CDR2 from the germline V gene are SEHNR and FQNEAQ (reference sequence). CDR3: CASSHTGGTYNEQFF. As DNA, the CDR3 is TGTGCCAGCAGCCATACAGGAGGGACGTACAATGAGCAGTTCTTC.

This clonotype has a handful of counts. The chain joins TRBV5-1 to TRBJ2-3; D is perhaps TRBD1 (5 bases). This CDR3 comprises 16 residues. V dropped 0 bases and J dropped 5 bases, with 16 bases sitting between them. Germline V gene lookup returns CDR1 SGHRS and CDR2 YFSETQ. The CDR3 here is CASSLATGDREDTQYF. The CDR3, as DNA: TGCGCCAGCAGCTTGGCCACCGGCGACAGAGAAGATACGCAGTATTTT.

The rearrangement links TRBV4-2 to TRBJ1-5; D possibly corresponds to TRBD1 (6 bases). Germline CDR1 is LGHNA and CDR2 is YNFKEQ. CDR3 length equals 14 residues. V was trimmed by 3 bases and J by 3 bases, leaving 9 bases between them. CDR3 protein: CASSHQGSNQPQHF. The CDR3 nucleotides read TGTGCCAGCAGCCACCAGGGGTCCAATCAGCCCCAGCATTTT.

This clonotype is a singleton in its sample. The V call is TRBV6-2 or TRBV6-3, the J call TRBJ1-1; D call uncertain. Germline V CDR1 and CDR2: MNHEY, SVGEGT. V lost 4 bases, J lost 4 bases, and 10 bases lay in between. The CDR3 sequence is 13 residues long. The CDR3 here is CASSFLGSTEAFF. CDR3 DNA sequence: TGTGCCAGCAGTTTCCTGGGAAGCACTGAAGCTTTCTTT.

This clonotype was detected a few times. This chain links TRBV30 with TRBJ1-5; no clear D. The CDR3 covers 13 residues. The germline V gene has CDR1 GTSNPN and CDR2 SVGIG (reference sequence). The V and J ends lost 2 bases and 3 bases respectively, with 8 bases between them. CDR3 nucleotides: TGTGCCTGGAGTTCCTACGTCAATCAGCCCCAGCATTTT. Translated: CAWSSYVNQPQHF. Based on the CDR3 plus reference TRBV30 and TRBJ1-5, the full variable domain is SQTIHQWPATLVQPVGSPLSLECTVEGTSNPNLYWYRQAAGRGLQLLFYSVGIGQISSEVPQNLSASRPQDRQFILSSKKLLLSDSGFYLCAWSSYVNQPQHFGDGTRLSIL.

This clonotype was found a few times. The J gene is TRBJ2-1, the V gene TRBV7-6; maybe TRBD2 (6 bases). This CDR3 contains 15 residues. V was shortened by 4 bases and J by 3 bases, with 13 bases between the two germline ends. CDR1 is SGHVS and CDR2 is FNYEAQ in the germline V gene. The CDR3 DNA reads TGTGCCAGCAGCTACGGGACTGTGGGCTACAATGAGCAGTTCTTC. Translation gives CASSYGTVGYNEQFF.

The CDR3 region has the DNA TGCGCCAGCAGCTGGAGGGGTCGGGGCTCCGAGCAGTACGTC. The encoded protein is CASSWRGRGSEQYV. The chain combines TRBV5-1 with TRBJ2-7; D is perhaps TRBD2 (6 bases). This CDR3 comprises 14 residues. From germline, CDR1 is SGHRS and CDR2 YFSETQ. Trimming took 3 bases from V and 6 from J, leaving 16 bases between them.

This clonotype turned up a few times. The CDR3 nucleotides read TGCGCCAGCAGCCAAGCGGCGCCGGGACTAGCGTCCGGGGCCAACGTCCTGACTTTC. Its translation: CASSQAAPGLASGANVLTF. The chain carries TRBV4-3 and TRBJ2-6, with 10 bases that match TRBD2. This CDR3 contains 19 residues. V dropped 1 base and J dropped 4; count of bases not matched to a gene: 10. Germline V gives CDR1 LGHNA, CDR2 YSLEER.

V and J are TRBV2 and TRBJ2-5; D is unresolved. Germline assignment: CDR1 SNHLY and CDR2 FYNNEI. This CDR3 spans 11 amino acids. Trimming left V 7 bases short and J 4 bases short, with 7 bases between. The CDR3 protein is CASTQLETQYF. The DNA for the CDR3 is TGTGCCAGCACACAGTTAGAGACCCAGTACTTC.

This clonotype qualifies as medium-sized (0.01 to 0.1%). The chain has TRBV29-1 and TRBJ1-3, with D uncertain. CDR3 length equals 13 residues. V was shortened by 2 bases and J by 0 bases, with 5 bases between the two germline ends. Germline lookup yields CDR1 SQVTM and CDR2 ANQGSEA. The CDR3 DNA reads TGCAGCGTTGAACCAGGCTCTGGAAACACCATATATTTT. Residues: CSVEPGSGNTIYF.

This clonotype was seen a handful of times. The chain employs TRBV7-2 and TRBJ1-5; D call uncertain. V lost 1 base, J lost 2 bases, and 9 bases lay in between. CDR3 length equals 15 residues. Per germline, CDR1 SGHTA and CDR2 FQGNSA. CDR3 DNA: TGTGCCAGCAGCTTAGTGGTTGTTGGCAATCAGCCCCAGCATTTT. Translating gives CASSLVVVGNQPQHF.